The rows below give T cell receptor beta chains drawn from one sample of a study of cytomegalovirus exposure and HLA in healthy donors. Clones were sequenced by immunoSEQ multiplex PCR, and TCRdb holds only the in-frame ones, with some missing. In the table there are over 150,000 clones, roughly 87% of which are singletons. Sequenced sample: PBMCs. These receptors were collected from a girl less than two years old in good health and CMV-seronegative. The CDR3 runs from the conserved cysteine through the conserved F or W. The order of the fields is V gene, D gene, clone size, J gene, CDR3 protein, CDR3 DNA. The D gene is left open where the match is weak. Size is stated for part of the rows, as once, few or many counts, or as a class when the clone is expanded.

TRBV6-5,TRBD1,-,TRBJ1-6,CASSPRTGASPLHF,TGTGCCAGCAGCCCCCGGACAGGGGCCTCACCCCTCCACTTT
TRBV11-3,TRBD2,-,TRBJ2-3,CASSLGGLHTDTQYF,TGTGCCAGCAGCTTAGGGGGACTACACACAGATACGCAGTATTTT
TRBV7-3,TRBD1,-,TRBJ1-2,CASSLIRGRTGIYGYTF,TGTGCCAGCAGCTTAATCCGGGGTCGGACAGGGATCTATGGCTACACCTTC
TRBV6-1,TRBD1,-,TRBJ2-7,CASRIRDSPYEQYF,TGTGCCAGCAGGATACGGGACAGCCCCTACGAGCAGTACTTC
TRBV2,TRBD1,-,TRBJ1-3,CASSGQGNTIYF,TGTGCCAGCAGTGGACAGGGGAACACCATATATTTT
TRBV30,-,once,TRBJ2-1,CAWGRRSAGYNEQFF,TGTGCCTGGGGCCGCCGGAGTGCCGGCTACAATGAGCAGTTCTTC
TRBV6-1,TRBD1,-,TRBJ2-5,CASSVFSGQAQETQYF,TGTGCCAGCAGTGTTTTTTCGGGACAGGCCCAAGAGACCCAGTACTTC
TRBV2,TRBD1,few,TRBJ2-5,CASSRDRGQETQYF,TGTGCCAGCAGTCGGGACAGGGGGCAAGAGACCCAGTACTTC
TRBV19,-,-,TRBJ1-2,CASSITGSYGYTF,TGTGCCAGTAGTATAACGGGGTCGTATGGCTACACCTTC
TRBV13,-,-,TRBJ2-5,CASSYEKVGETQYF,TGTGCCAGCAGTTACGAAAAAGTCGGAGAGACCCAGTACTTC
TRBV6-5,-,-,TRBJ1-4,CASSNSGPELFF,TGTGCCAGCAGCAACAGCGGCCCGGAACTGTTTTTT
TRBV7-9,TRBD1,-,TRBJ1-4,CASSLAWDRATNEKLFF,TGTGCCAGCAGCTTAGCATGGGACAGGGCGACTAATGAAAAACTGTTTTTT
TRBV5-6,TRBD2,-,TRBJ2-2,CASSLRAGKGGELFF,TGTGCCAGCAGCTTGCGAGCGGGGAAGGGAGGGGAGCTGTTTTTT
TRBV13,TRBD2,-,TRBJ2-5,CASSSPLGGKETQYF,TGTGCCAGCAGCTCCCCCCTGGGGGGGAAAGAGACCCAGTACTTC
TRBV4-1,-,-,TRBJ2-7,CASSHLAGDEQYF,TGCGCCAGCAGCCACTTAGCCGGTGACGAGCAGTACTTC
TRBV7-9,TRBD1,-,TRBJ1-6,CASSLEGTVLSNSPLHF,TGTGCCAGCAGCTTAGAAGGGACAGTACTATCTAATTCACCCCTCCACTTT
TRBV5-6,-,-,TRBJ2-5,CASSFQQETQYF,TGTGCCAGCAGCTTCCAGCAAGAGACCCAGTACTTC
TRBV28,TRBD1,once,TRBJ2-2,CASSLLDRVMLGELFF,TGTGCCAGCAGTTTACTTGACAGGGTAATGCTCGGGGAGCTGTTTTTT
TRBV14,-,-,TRBJ2-1,CASSQATAYNEQFF,TGTGCCAGCAGCCAAGCGACAGCCTACAATGAGCAGTTCTTC
TRBV7-9,-,few,TRBJ2-2,CASSHLRSANTGELFF,TGTGCCAGCAGCCACCTTCGCAGTGCGAACACCGGGGAGCTGTTTTTT
TRBV19,-,few,TRBJ1-5,CASRFYRDQPQHF,TGTGCCAGTAGATTCTATCGAGATCAGCCCCAGCATTTT
TRBV30,-,-,TRBJ2-1,CAWALQDLVREQFF,TGTGCCTGGGCTTTACAGGATCTTGTGCGTGAGCAGTTCTTC
TRBV4-1,-,-,TRBJ1-2,CASSQAGFHYGYTF,TGCGCCAGCAGCCAAGCAGGGTTCCACTATGGCTACACCTTC
TRBV5-1,-,-,TRBJ1-4,CASSPKQADNEKLFF,TGCGCCAGCAGTCCGAAACAGGCGGATAATGAAAAACTGTTTTTT
TRBV6-5,TRBD1,-,TRBJ1-4,CASSNTGGVLEKLFF,TGTGCCAGCAGTAACACAGGGGGAGTACTCGAAAAACTGTTTTTT
TRBV7-9,-,-,TRBJ2-7,CASSLTGHYEQYF,TGTGCCAGCAGCTTAACGGGACACTACGAGCAGTACTTC
TRBV5-1,-,-,TRBJ1-3,CASSPRDTLSGNTIYF,TGCGCCAGCAGCCCAAGGGACACCCTCTCTGGAAACACCATATATTTT
TRBV5-1,TRBD2,-,TRBJ2-1,CASSLVPRGGPYNEQFF,TGCGCCAGCAGCTTGGTGCCCCGGGGGGGCCCCTACAATGAGCAGTTCTTC
TRBV6-4,-,-,TRBJ2-3,CASSKQASLPDTQYF,TGTGCCAGCAGTAAACAGGCCTCGCTTCCAGATACGCAGTATTTT
TRBV9,TRBD2,-,TRBJ2-1,CASSVVASGSYNEQFF,TGTGCCAGCAGCGTAGTAGCTAGCGGTTCCTACAATGAGCAGTTCTTC
TRBV11-3,-,-,TRBJ2-7,CASSLGSSYEQYF,TGTGCCAGCAGCCTCGGGAGCTCCTACGAGCAGTACTTC
TRBV9,-,-,TRBJ1-3,CASSVASRLSGNTIYF,TGTGCCAGCAGCGTAGCTAGCAGGCTCTCTGGAAACACCATATATTTT
TRBV18,-,-,TRBJ1-1,CASSLREGTEAFF,TGTGCCAGCTCACTCAGGGAGGGCACTGAAGCTTTCTTT
TRBV5-1,-,once,TRBJ1-3,CASSLGQASGNTIYF,TGCGCCAGCAGCTTGGGCCAGGCCTCTGGAAACACCATATATTTT
TRBV9,-,-,TRBJ2-1,CASSVRASYISYNEQFF,TGTGCCAGCAGCGTAAGAGCTTCTTATATCTCCTACAATGAGCAGTTCTTC
TRBV5-1,-,-,TRBJ1-3,CASSLGQGNTIYF,TGCGCCAGCAGCCTAGGACAGGGAAACACCATATATTTT
TRBV29-1,-,-,TRBJ1-3,CSVTGVLAGNTIYF,TGCAGCGTCACCGGTGTTCTTGCGGGAAACACCATATATTTT
TRBV19,-,-,TRBJ2-2,CASKEGAVTGELFF,TGTGCCAGTAAGGAGGGGGCGGTCACCGGGGAGCTGTTTTTT
TRBV16,-,-,TRBJ2-7,CASSQYRVYEQYF,TGTGCCAGCAGCCAATATCGGGTCTACGAGCAGTACTTC
TRBV7-3,-,-,TRBJ2-1,CASQGNSLYQFSYNEQFF,TGTGCCAGCCAGGGAAACAGCCTATACCAATTTTCCTACAATGAGCAGTTCTTC
TRBV7-8,TRBD2,-,TRBJ2-5,CASSLVLLAGGGRETQYF,TGTGCCAGCAGCTTAGTCCTGCTAGCGGGAGGAGGGCGAGAGACCCAGTACTTC
TRBV28,TRBD2,once,TRBJ2-7,CASSLRLAGGHEQYF,TGTGCCAGCAGTCTAAGACTAGCGGGGGGACACGAGCAGTACTTC
TRBV2,-,-,TRBJ2-7,CASREGYFNEQYF,TGTGCCAGCAGGGAGGGGTACTTTAACGAGCAGTACTTC
TRBV5-6,-,-,TRBJ2-7,CASSLTGSSYEQYF,TGTGCCAGCAGCTTGACAGGGAGTTCATACGAGCAGTACTTC
TRBV18,-,-,TRBJ1-1,CASSLGVDTEAFF,TGTGCCAGCTCATTGGGCGTGGACACTGAAGCTTTCTTT
TRBV7-6,TRBD2,-,TRBJ2-7,CASSLALLERGTEQYF,TGTGCCAGCAGCTTAGCTCTTCTGGAGCGGGGCACCGAGCAGTACTTC
TRBV4-1,-,once,TRBJ1-2,CASSQVGSNYGYTF,TGCGCCAGCAGCCAAGTGGGCTCTAACTATGGCTACACCTTC
TRBV6-5,-,-,TRBJ2-7,CASSYPPVGYHYEQYF,TGTGCCAGCAGTTACCCTCCCGTTGGCTACCACTACGAGCAGTACTTC
TRBV10-1,-,once,TRBJ2-2,CASSRLNTGELFF,TGCGCCAGCAGTAGACTAAACACCGGGGAGCTGTTTTTT
TRBV30,-,-,TRBJ1-1,CAWSGYLRTEAFF,TGTGCCTGGAGTGGGTACTTGAGGACTGAAGCTTTCTTT
TRBV11-2,-,-,TRBJ2-7,CASTGKPYEQYF,TGTGCCAGCACAGGGAAACCCTACGAGCAGTACTTC
TRBV30,TRBD1,-,TRBJ2-3,CAWSVLTLTGVISDTQYF,TGTGCCTGGAGTGTACTTACTTTGACAGGGGTTATTTCAGATACGCAGTATTTT
TRBV4-1,TRBD2,-,TRBJ2-1,CASSQSGLAGARIYNEQFF,TGCGCCAGCAGCCAATCTGGACTAGCGGGGGCCCGAATATACAATGAGCAGTTCTTC